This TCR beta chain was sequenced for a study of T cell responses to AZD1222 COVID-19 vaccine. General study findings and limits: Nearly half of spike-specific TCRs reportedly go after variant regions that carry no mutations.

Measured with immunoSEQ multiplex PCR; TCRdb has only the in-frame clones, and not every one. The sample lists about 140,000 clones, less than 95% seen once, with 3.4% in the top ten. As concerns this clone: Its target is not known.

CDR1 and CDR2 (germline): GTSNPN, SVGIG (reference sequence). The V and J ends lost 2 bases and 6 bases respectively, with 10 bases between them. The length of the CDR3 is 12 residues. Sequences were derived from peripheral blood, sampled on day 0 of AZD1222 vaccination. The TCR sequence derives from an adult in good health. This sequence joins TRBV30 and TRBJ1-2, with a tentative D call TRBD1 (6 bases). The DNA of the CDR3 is TGTGCCTGGAGTCAGGGGCTTGATGGCTACACCTTC. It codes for CAWSQGLDGYTF.